These T cell receptor beta chains were read from a single sample in a study of post-analysis software for immune sequencing data. TCRdb reanalysed the PCR reads using MiXCR and keeps one entry per CDR3 protein. The sample shows about 760,000 distinct CDR3 sequences, about 27% of them seen only once. Sequenced input: blood. The receptors originated from a girl aged 10 to 17 with multiple sclerosis. Each CDR3 is given with its conserved first and last residue. The D gene is left open where the match is weak. Clone size appears in some rows only: once, few, many, or a class for an expanded clone.

d_call	v_call	j_call	clone_size	cdr3_nt	cdr3_aa
-	TRBV5-1	TRBJ1-4	few	TGCGCCAGCAGCTTATACAGGCGGGATGAAAAACTGTTTTTT	CASSLYRRDEKLFF
TRBD1	TRBV20-1	TRBJ1-5	-	TGCAGTGCTAGAGAAGGACAGGGTAGCAATCAGCCCCAGCATTTT	CSAREGQGSNQPQHF
TRBD1	TRBV6-6	TRBJ1-2	-	TGTGCCAGCAGTTACTTCCCGGGAAGGGGGCCTTTTGGCTACACCTTC	CASSYFPGRGPFGYTF
-	TRBV20-1	TRBJ2-1	few	TGCAGTGCTAGCCCCCCGGGGGGCCCTTACAATGAGCAGTTCTTC	CSASPPGGPYNEQFF
-	TRBV19	TRBJ1-5	-	TGTGCCAGTAGTATTCCCGTCGGTCAGCCCCAGCATTTT	CASSIPVGQPQHF
-	TRBV6-5	TRBJ2-7	many	TGTGCCAGCACCAGCTCCATGGCAAGACACTACGAGCAGTACTTC	CASTSSMARHYEQYF
TRBD2	TRBV7-2	TRBJ2-2	-	TGTGCCAGCAGCCCACGGGGGGAGTCTACCGGGGAGCTGTTTTTT	CASSPRGESTGELFF
-	TRBV29-1	TRBJ2-3	-	TGCAGCGTTGAACCTACGCCCGGAAATACGCAGTATTTT	CSVEPTPGNTQYF
-	TRBV9	TRBJ2-3	-	TGTGCCAGCAGTTCAGACGGAACTAGCACAGATACGCAGTATTTT	CASSSDGTSTDTQYF
-	TRBV7-9	TRBJ1-1	few	TGTGCCAGCAGCGCCCTCCGGGGGGCGGACACTGAAGCTTTCTTT	CASSALRGADTEAFF
-	TRBV12-3/TRBV12-4	TRBJ2-1	-	TGTGCCAGCAGCTCTGGGGGGGCCACACCAATCAATGAGCAGTTCTTC	CASSSGGATPINEQFF
-	TRBV4-3	TRBJ2-1	many	TGCGCCAGCAGCCAAGACAGGTTATCCTACAATGAGCAGTTCTTC	CASSQDRLSYNEQFF
TRBD2	TRBV15	TRBJ2-3	-	TGTGCCACCAGCAGACCGGGAGGGCCAGCAGATACGCAGTATTTT	CATSRPGGPADTQYF
TRBD2	TRBV12-3/TRBV12-4	TRBJ2-1	-	TGTGCCAGCAGTGGGGGAGAGAGGAGCGGGAGTTGGTATAATGAGCAGTTCTTC	CASSGGERSGSWYNEQFF
-	TRBV28	TRBJ1-6	-	TGTGCCAGCAGAACGGGGGCCCTAAATAATTCACCCCTCCACTTT	CASRTGALNNSPLHF
-	TRBV4-2	TRBJ2-7	-	TGTGCCAGCAGCCAAAAAAAAGACACCGAGCAGTACTTC	CASSQKKDTEQYF
TRBD1	TRBV29-1	TRBJ1-1	-	TGCAGCGTTGAAGAGACAGGGGCCCGCGGAGCTTTCTTT	CSVEETGARGAFF
-	TRBV11-3	TRBJ2-5	few	TGTGCCAGCAGCTTAGGGCTAGGCAGATCTATGGAGACCCAGTACTTC	CASSLGLGRSMETQYF
TRBD1	TRBV24-1	TRBJ2-3	-	TGTGCCACCAGTGATCCCCGGGACAGGGGGCGGACAGATACGCAGTATTTT	CATSDPRDRGRTDTQYF
-	TRBV28	TRBJ2-7	few	TGTGCCAGCAGTCCTCGGGTAGGGCGGGGCGACTACGAGCAGTACTTC	CASSPRVGRGDYEQYF
TRBD2	TRBV7-2	TRBJ2-3	-	TGTGCCAGCAGCTTAGCAGCGGGAATTAGTACAGATACGCAGTATTTT	CASSLAAGISTDTQYF
TRBD2	TRBV28	TRBJ2-1	-	TGTGCCAGCAGTCGAGGCCCAGGACTAGCGGGACATCCCTCCTACAATGAGCAGTTCTTC	CASSRGPGLAGHPSYNEQFF
-	TRBV20-1	TRBJ2-1	-	TGCAGTGCCCCGGGAGCTTGGGGTGAGCAGTTCTTC	CSAPGAWGEQFF
-	TRBV5-1	TRBJ2-3	-	TGCGCCAGCAGCCGGACGGCTACCGCAGATACGCAGTATTTT	CASSRTATADTQYF
TRBD1	TRBV28	TRBJ1-2	few	TGTGCCAGCGGGGACAGCGTAAGACGTGGCTACACCTTC	CASGDSVRRGYTF
-	TRBV29-1	TRBJ1-1	few	TGCAGCGGATACAGGGAATCCACTGAAGCTTTCTTT	CSGYRESTEAFF
-	TRBV11-2	TRBJ2-5	few	TGTGCCAGCAGCTTAGATCCTCTGGGCGGGCTTGAGACCCAGTACTTC	CASSLDPLGGLETQYF
-	TRBV10-1	TRBJ2-1	few	TGCGCAGCGGTTAGGGAACACCAGAAGGATGAGCAGTTCTTC	CAAVREHQKDEQFF
-	TRBV5-1	TRBJ2-7	-	TGCGCCAGCAGCTTGGAACCCACCTACGAGCAGTACTTC	CASSLEPTYEQYF
TRBD1	TRBV27	TRBJ2-7	-	TGTGCCAGCAGTGCCCTAGGGACAGGGGCCTACGAGCAGTACTTC	CASSALGTGAYEQYF
-	TRBV7-9	TRBJ1-1	few	TGTGCCAGCAGCTTAGTTCAGAGCACTGAAGCTTTCTTT	CASSLVQSTEAFF
TRBD1	TRBV24-1	TRBJ2-3	few	TGTGCCACCAGTGATTTCGACACCGGGACAGGGAGCACAGATACGCAGTATTTT	CATSDFDTGTGSTDTQYF
-	TRBV4-2	TRBJ2-1	few	TGTGCCAGCAGCCAAGACAAAACTTACAATGAGCAGTTCTTC	CASSQDKTYNEQFF
-	TRBV6-2/TRBV6-3	TRBJ2-4	-	TGTGCCAGCAGTTACTCGGCAGGGAGACCAATTCAGTACTTC	CASSYSAGRPIQYF
TRBD1	TRBV20-1	TRBJ2-1	-	TGCAGTGCCAACGGACAGGGGATCGACAATAAGCAGTTCTTC	CSANGQGIDNKQFF
-	TRBV2	TRBJ2-1	-	TGTGCCAGCAGTGAGGTCGGGAGAGGTTCCTACAATGAGCAGTTCTTC	CASSEVGRGSYNEQFF
-	TRBV29-1	TRBJ2-7	many	TGCAGCGTTGAAGGGAGGGGCGAGCAGTACTTC	CSVEGRGEQYF
TRBD2	TRBV6-4	TRBJ2-1	-	TGTGCCAGCAGTAGACTAGCGTCAACCTCCTACAATGAGCAGTTCTTC	CASSRLASTSYNEQFF
-	TRBV9	TRBJ2-5	-	TGTGCCAGCAGCGGGAATACCCAGTACTTC	CASSGNTQYF
TRBD2	TRBV6-6	TRBJ2-1	-	TGTGCCAGCGATCAGCGGGGGGCCTACAATGAGCAGTTCTTC	CASDQRGAYNEQFF
-	TRBV24-1	TRBJ1-4	-	TGTGCCACCAGTGGCGTGGGGGAAAAACTGTTTTTT	CATSGVGEKLFF
-	TRBV20-1	TRBJ1-2	few	TGCAGTGCTAGTGTAGGCGCTGATAACTATGGCTACACCTTC	CSASVGADNYGYTF
-	TRBV7-2	TRBJ2-5	-	TGTGCCAGCAGCTTAGGTCTAGCCAGCCAAGAGACCCAGTACTTC	CASSLGLASQETQYF
TRBD2	TRBV28	TRBJ2-3	-	TGTGCCAGCAGTTTGTTAGGCGCGGGAGGGGATACGCAGTATTTT	CASSLLGAGGDTQYF
-	TRBV5-1	TRBJ2-1	-	TGCGCCAGCAGCTTGTATAGGGGGGGCCTGAAGAATGAGCAGTTCTTC	CASSLYRGGLKNEQFF
-	TRBV11-3	TRBJ2-1	-	TGTGCCAGCAGCTTAGGGGGGGCTGGTACCTACAATGAGCAGTTCTTC	CASSLGGAGTYNEQFF
TRBD2	TRBV4-1	TRBJ2-1	-	TGCGCCAGCAGCCAGACGAGCACGGGGGGGTTAGACAATGAGCAGTTCTTC	CASSQTSTGGLDNEQFF
-	TRBV2	TRBJ1-6	-	TGTGCCAGCAGTGAATATGGAGGGGTCTTGAGTTCACCCCTCCACTTT	CASSEYGGVLSSPLHF
-	TRBV29-1	TRBJ2-3	-	TGCAGCGTAGAGGGGGAGGGCACAGATACGCAGTATTTT	CSVEGEGTDTQYF
-	TRBV11-2	TRBJ2-1	-	TGTGCCAGCAGCTTAGGGGGGGAAGTACAGGGGAATGAGCAGTTCTTC	CASSLGGEVQGNEQFF
-	TRBV7-8	TRBJ2-1	-	TGTGCCAGCAGCTTAGTCCCGTGCAGGGTAAATGAGCAGTTCTTC	CASSLVPCRVNEQFF
-	TRBV5-1	TRBJ2-1	few	TGCGCCAGCAGGATATCCAATGAGCAGTTCTTC	CASRISNEQFF
TRBD2	TRBV7-2	TRBJ2-3	-	TGTGCCAGCAGCTTGGCTAGCGGGAGGATAGTGGATACGCAGTATTTT	CASSLASGRIVDTQYF